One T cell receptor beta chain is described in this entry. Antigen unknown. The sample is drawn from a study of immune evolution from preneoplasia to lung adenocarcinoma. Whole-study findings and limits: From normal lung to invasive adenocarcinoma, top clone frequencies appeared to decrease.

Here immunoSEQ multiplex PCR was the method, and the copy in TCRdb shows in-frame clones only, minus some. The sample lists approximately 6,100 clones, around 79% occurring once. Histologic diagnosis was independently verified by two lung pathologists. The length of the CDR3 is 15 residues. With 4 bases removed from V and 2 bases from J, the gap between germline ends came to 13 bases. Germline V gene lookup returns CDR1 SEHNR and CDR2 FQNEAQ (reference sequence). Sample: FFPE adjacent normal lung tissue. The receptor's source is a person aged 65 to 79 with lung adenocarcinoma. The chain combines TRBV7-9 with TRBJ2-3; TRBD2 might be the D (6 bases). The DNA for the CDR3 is TGTGCCAGCAGCTCCCTTAGCGGAGCCACAGATACGCAGTATTTT. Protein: CASSSLSGATDTQYF.